A selection of T cell receptor beta chains follows, all from one sample in a study of T cells in localized non-small cell lung cancer. The data were produced by immunoSEQ multiplex PCR, yet TCRdb's version contains in-frame clones alone and is incomplete. The table records some 71,000 clones, approximately 84% of them present only once. Material: peripheral blood, obtained before any cancer treatment. These receptor sequences come from a female donor older than 55 with stage I lung adenocarcinoma. Both conserved end residues are part of each CDR3. Only part of the rows carry a size: once, few, many, or a class if the clone is expanded.

clone_size v_call cdr3_aa
NA TRBV5-5 CASSALAGTSTDTQYF
NA TRBV27 CASSPRLAGGPSYNEQFF
NA TRBV6-1 CASRTTQPQHF
few TRBV6-5 CASSNSFNQPQHF
NA TRBV14 CASSHQTGPYEQYF
NA TRBV27 CASSLNWAGEQTQYF
NA TRBV6-1 CASNPRGSLDTQYF
NA TRBV28 CASTHGASGRPDTQYF
NA TRBV29-1 CSVGRGSGGAEEQYF
NA TRBV5-1 CASRTGSGNTEAFF
few TRBV5-1 CASSKTGIYNTEAFF
NA TRBV5-4 CASSSGGRASEQYF
once TRBV2 CASRNLRAGGSTDTQYF
NA TRBV7-2 CARGGFNEQFF